The count of the clone carrying this T cell receptor beta chain is one. The CDR3 sequence is 16 residues long. Germline CDR1 reads SGHDT; CDR2 reads YYEEEE. J lost 2 bases, V lost 5 bases, and 11 bases had no gene match. In the original processing: Estimation of nucleated cell counts relied on the amplification of reference gene primers. Using immunoSEQ multiplex PCR, the repertoire was profiled, and TCRdb retains in-frame clones only, with some absent. The V and J calls and clone size were taken over from that table, and D and trimming were inferred from the DNA. The sample gives 71,000 or so clones, about nine tenths of which show up once; approximately 17% is in the top ten. The sample originates from a study of blood T cell repertoires in COVID-19. Study overall: Samples of COVID-19 (acute and convalescent) were obtained from the United States, Italy and Spain. From T cells, B-cell-depleted T cells, or PBMCs came the material, which was cDNA or gDNA.

The chain carries TRBV5-6 and TRBJ2-3; the match to TRBD2 covers 7 bases. Material: peripheral blood. This receptor was identified in a man older than 75 in a cohort sampled during active COVID-19. Here the CDR3 DNA reads TGTGCCAGCAGTAAAAGACGCGGGAGACCCACAGATACGCAGTATTTT. This encodes CASSKRRGRPTDTQYF.